This TCR beta chain comes out of a study of radiotherapy plus CTLA-4 blockade in lung cancer. Findings of the study overall: Reported findings show early blood T cell clone dynamics, with interferon-beta, best predicted response.

In the case of this clone: Its antigen is currently unknown.

Generated by immunoSEQ multiplex PCR, the TCRdb table keeps only in-frame clones and is missing some. The sample shows over 75,000 clones, 80% to 85% of them seen only once. Focal radiation plus CTLA-4 blockade with ipilimumab was given to patients with chemo-refractory metastatic non-small-cell lung cancer. With V trimmed by 3 bases and J by 4 bases, 3 bases remained unmatched. CDR1 is MNHEY and CDR2 is SVGAGI in the germline V gene. This CDR3 has 14 residues. This rearrangement joins TRBV6-5 to TRBJ2-3, with TRBD2 matching over 8 bases. This receptor was identified in a human donor with non-small cell lung cancer who had stable disease on radiotherapy plus ipilimumab. The starting material was peripheral blood, obtained from a patient treated with radiotherapy plus ipilimumab. Here the CDR3 DNA reads TGTGCCAGCAGTTATTGGCGGGGGGCAGATACGCAGTATTTT. Encoded protein: CASSYWRGADTQYF.